This T cell receptor (beta chain) stems from a study of OX40 agonist ivuxolimab in advanced cancers. Blood sampling took place at baseline, cycle 4 day 1, and cycle 7 day 1. Assay: immunoSEQ multiplex PCR; the TCRdb copy retains only in-frame clones and omits some. The table has roughly 61,000 clones, roughly four fifths seen once. This CDR3 is built from 13 residues. Germline V CDR1 and CDR2: SGHRS, YFSETQ. V lost 4 bases and J 9 bases, leaving 15 bases between the germline ends. The TCR comes from an adult with an advanced solid tumor such as melanoma, head and neck, liver or kidney cancer. J is TRBJ2-3 and V is TRBV5-1; D may match TRBD1 or TRBD2 (5 bases each). Sequenced material: CD4+ or CD8+ T cells sorted from blood, taken in a trial of the OX40 agonist ivuxolimab. The CDR3 nucleotides are TGCGCCAGCAGCCCCGGGGAGAGGGGCACGCAGTATTTT. It specifies CASSPGERGTQYF.